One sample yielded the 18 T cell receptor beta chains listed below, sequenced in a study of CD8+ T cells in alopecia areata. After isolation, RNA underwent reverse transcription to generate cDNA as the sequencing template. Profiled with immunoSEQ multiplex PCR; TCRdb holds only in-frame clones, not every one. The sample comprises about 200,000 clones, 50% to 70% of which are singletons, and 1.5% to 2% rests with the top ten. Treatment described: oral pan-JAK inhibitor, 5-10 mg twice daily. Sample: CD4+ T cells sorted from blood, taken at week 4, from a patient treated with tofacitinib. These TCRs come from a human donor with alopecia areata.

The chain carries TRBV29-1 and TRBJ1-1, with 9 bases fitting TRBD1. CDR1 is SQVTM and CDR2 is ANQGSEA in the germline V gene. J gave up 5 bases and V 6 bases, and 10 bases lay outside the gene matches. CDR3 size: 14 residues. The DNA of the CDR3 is TGCAGCGTCTGTTCTGGGACAGGGAGAACTGAAGCTTTCTTT. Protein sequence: CSVCSGTGRTEAFF.

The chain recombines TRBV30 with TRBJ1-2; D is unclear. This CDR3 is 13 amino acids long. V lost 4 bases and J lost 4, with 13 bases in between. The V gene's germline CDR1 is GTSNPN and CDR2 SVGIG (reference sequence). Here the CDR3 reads CAWNDGLLYGYTF. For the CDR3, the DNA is TGTGCCTGGAACGACGGTCTCCTCTATGGCTACACCTTC. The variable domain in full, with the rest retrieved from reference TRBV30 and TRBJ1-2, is SQTIHQWPATLVQPVGSPLSLECTVEGTSNPNLYWYRQAAGRGLQLLFYSVGIGQISSEVPQNLSASRPQDRQFILSSKKLLLSDSGFYLCAWNDGLLYGYTFGSGTRLTVV.

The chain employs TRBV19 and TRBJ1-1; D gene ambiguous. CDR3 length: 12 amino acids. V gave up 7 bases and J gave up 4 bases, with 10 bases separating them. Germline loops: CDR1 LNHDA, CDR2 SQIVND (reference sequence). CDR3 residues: CASTRLGTEAFF. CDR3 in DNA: TGTGCCAGTACTAGGCTTGGCACTGAAGCTTTCTTT. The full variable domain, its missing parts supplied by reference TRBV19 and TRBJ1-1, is DGGITQSPKYLFRKEGQNVTLSCEQNLNHDAMYWYRQDPGQGLRLIYYSQIVNDFQKGDIAEGYSVSREKKESFPLTVTSAQKNPTAFYLCASTRLGTEAFFGQGTRLTVV.

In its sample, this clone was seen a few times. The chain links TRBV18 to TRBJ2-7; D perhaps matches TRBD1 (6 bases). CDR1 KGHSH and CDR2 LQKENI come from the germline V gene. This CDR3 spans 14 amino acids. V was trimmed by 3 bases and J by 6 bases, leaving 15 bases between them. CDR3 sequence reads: CASSPYRAESEQYF. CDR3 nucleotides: TGTGCCAGCTCACCCTACAGGGCTGAGTCCGAGCAGTACTTC. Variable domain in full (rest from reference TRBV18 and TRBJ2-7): NAGVMQNPRHLVRRRGQEARLRCSPMKGHSHVYWYRQLPEEGLKFMVYLQKENIIDESGMPKERFSAEFPKEGPSILRIQQVVRGDSAAYFCASSPYRAESEQYFGPGTRLTVT.

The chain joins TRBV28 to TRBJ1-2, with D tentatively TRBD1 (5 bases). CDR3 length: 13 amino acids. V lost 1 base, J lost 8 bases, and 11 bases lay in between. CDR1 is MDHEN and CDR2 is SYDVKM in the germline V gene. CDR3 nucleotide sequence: TGTGCCAGCAGTTTATCAGGGTACGGAGGCTACACCTTC. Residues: CASSLSGYGGYTF.

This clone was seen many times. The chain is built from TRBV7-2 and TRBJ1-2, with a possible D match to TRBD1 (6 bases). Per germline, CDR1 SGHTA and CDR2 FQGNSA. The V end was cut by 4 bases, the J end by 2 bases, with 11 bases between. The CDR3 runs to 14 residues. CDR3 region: CASSSQQGNYGYTF. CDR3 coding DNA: TGTGCCAGCAGCTCACAACAGGGCAACTATGGCTACACCTTC.

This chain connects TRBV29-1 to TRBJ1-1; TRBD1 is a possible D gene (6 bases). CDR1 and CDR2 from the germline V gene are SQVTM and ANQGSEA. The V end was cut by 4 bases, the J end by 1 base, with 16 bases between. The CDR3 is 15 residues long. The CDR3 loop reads CSVGGHLGRNTEAFF. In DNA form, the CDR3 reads TGCAGCGTTGGGGGACACTTGGGACGGAACACTGAAGCTTTCTTT.

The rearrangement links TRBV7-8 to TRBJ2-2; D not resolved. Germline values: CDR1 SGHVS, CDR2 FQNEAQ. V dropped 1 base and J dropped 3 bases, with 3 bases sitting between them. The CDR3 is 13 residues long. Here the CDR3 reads CASSLGYTGELFF. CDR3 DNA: TGTGCCAGCAGCTTAGGCTACACCGGGGAGCTGTTTTTT.

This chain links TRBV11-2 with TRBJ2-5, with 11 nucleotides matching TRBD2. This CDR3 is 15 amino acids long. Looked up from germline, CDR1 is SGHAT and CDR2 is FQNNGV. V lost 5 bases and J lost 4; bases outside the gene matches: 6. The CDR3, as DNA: TGTGCCAGCAGCCACGCACTAGCGGGGGTAGAGACCCAGTACTTC. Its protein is CASSHALAGVETQYF.

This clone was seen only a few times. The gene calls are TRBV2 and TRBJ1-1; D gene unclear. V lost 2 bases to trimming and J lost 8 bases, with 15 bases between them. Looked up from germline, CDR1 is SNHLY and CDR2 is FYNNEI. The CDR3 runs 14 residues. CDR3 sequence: CASSETDLRLEAFF. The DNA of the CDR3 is TGTGCCAGCAGTGAAACTGATCTCCGTCTGGAAGCTTTCTTT.

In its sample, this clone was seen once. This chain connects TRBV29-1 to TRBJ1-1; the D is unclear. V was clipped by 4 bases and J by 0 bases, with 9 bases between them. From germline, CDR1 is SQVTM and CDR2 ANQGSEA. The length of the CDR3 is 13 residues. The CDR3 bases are TGCAGCGTTGTAAAATTTATGAACACTGAAGCTTTCTTT. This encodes CSVVKFMNTEAFF. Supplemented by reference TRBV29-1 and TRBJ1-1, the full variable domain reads SAVISQKPSRDICQRGTSLTIQCQVDSQVTMMFWYRQQPGQSLTLIATANQGSEATYESGFVIDKFPISRPNLTFSTLTVSNMSPEDSSIYLCSVVKFMNTEAFFGQGTRLTVV.

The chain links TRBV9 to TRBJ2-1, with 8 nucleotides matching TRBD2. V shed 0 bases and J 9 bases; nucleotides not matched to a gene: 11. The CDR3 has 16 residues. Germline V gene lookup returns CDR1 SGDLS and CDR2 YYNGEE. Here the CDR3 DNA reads TGTGCCAGCAGCGTAGTAAGCGGGGGAACCCGGGGTGAGCAGTTCTTC. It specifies CASSVVSGGTRGEQFF.

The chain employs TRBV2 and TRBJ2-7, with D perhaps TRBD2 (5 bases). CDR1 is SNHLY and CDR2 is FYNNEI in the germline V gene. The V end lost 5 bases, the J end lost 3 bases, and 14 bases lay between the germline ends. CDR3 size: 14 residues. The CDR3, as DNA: TGTGCCAGCAGTAGAGAGGGTCCCCGCTACGAGCAGTACTTC. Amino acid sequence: CASSREGPRYEQYF. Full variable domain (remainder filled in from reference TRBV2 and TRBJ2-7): EPEVTQTPSHQVTQMGQEVILRCVPISNHLYFYWYRQILGQKVEFLVSFYNNEISEKSEIFDDQFSVERPDGSNFTLKIRSTKLEDSAMYFCASSREGPRYEQYFGPGTRLTVT.

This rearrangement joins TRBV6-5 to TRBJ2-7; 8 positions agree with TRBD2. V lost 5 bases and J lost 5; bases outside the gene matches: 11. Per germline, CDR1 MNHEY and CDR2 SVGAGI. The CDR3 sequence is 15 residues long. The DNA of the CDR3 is TGTGCCAGCAGTGTCGACCCCGGGACTAGTAACGAGCAGTACTTC. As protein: CASSVDPGTSNEQYF.

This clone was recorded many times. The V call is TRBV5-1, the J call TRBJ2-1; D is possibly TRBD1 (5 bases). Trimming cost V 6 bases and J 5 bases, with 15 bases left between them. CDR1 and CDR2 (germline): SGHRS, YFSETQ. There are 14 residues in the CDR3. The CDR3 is CASTSNTGNNEQFF. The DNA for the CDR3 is TGCGCCAGCACCTCGAACACAGGAAACAATGAGCAGTTCTTC.

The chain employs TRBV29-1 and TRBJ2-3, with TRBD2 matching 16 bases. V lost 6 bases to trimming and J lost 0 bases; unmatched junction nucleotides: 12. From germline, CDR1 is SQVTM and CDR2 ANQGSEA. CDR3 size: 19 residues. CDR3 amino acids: CSVFLGLAGGPRSTDTQYF. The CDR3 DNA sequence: TGCAGCGTATTTTTGGGACTAGCGGGGGGGCCTCGTAGCACAGATACGCAGTATTTT.

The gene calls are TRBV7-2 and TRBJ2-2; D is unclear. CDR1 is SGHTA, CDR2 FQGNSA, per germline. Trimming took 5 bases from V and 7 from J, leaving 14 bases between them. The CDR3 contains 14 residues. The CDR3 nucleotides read TGTGCCAGCAGCCCCGGGTCACGGTACGGGGAGCTGTTTTTT. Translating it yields CASSPGSRYGELFF.

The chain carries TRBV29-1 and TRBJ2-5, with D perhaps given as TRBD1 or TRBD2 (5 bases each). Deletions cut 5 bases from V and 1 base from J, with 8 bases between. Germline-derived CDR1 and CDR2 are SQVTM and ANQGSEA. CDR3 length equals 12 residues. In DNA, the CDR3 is TGCAGCGTTAGGGACGGCCAAGAGACCCAGTACTTC. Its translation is CSVRDGQETQYF.